These T cell receptor beta chains were read from a single sample in a study of T cell responses to AZD1222 COVID-19 vaccine. Here immunoSEQ multiplex PCR was the method, and the copy in TCRdb shows in-frame clones only, minus some. The sample lists some 150,000 clones; 88% were seen once. The input for sequencing was peripheral blood, taken on day 0 of AZD1222 vaccination. The receptors here all came from an adult in good health. The conserved cysteine and the conserved F or W are not part of the CDR3 here.

>TRBJ2-7|TRBV5-1
ASRKVAGGPEEQY
>TRBJ1-1|TRBV6-6
ASSYSFGGNTEAF
>TRBJ1-4|TRBV5-6
ASSWGQEQNEKLF
>TRBJ2-5|TRBV19
ASSISPTGGLKTQY
>TRBJ1-2|TRBV18
ASSPDRNYGYT
>TRBJ2-1|TRBV6-2/TRBV6-3
ASSDGLAGGKSF
>TRBJ1-2|TRBV20-1
SALYGYGYT
>TRBJ1-1|TRBV6-6
ASSGKQGMGTEAF
>TRBJ1-1|TRBV7-2
ASSLTTGTEAF
>TRBJ1-1|TRBV28
ASILGGINTEAF
>TRBJ2-7|TRBV5-1
ASSLRFEVREQY
>TRBJ2-7|TRBV4-1
ASSQVGDFREQY
>TRBJ1-1|TRBV19
ASSNPGQGARTEAF
>TRBJ1-1|TRBV19
ASSRGVTEAF
>TRBJ1-2|TRBV2
ASSAETPYGYT
>TRBJ2-3|TRBV7-2
ASSRGGARDTQY
>TRBJ2-7|TRBV7-2
ASSLFPGVAYEQY
>TRBJ2-2|TRBV2
ASRSNTGELF
>TRBJ1-5|TRBV7-9
ASSPSEGRQPQH
>TRBJ2-2|TRBV18
ASGGTVSNTGELF
>TRBJ1-2|TRBV6-5
ASSTDRGIYGYT
>TRBJ2-3|TRBV20-1
SARAGDTQY
>TRBJ2-2|TRBV7-2
ASSFHSASGELF
>TRBJ1-6|TRBV6-2/TRBV6-3
ASNPLERGSPLH
>TRBJ1-2|TRBV7-2
ASSSGQRYYGYT
>TRBJ2-7|TRBV3-1/TRBV3-2
ASGSGNTYEQY
>TRBJ1-2|TRBV7-2
ASSLVLGGASGGYT
>TRBJ2-7|TRBV10-1
AGIDRGVLSTRYEQY
>TRBJ2-7|TRBV3-1/TRBV3-2
ASSQSGYEQY
>TRBJ2-7|TRBV4-3
ASSPIEGHEQY
>TRBJ2-3|TRBV5-6
ASSRLAGGLTDTQY
>TRBJ2-2|TRBV5-4
ASSFVGNTGELF
>TRBJ2-1|TRBV6-5
ASSPPGGSYNEQF
>TRBJ2-7|TRBV9
ASSLAGLGYEQY
>TRBJ2-1|TRBV4-1
ASSQVLASYNEQF
>TRBJ2-1|TRBV4-1
ASSQGPGGGHYNEQF
>TRBJ1-1|TRBV5-4
ASSWTGGTEAF
>TRBJ2-1|TRBV19
ASSILAGGYEQF
>TRBJ1-2|TRBV7-9
ASSYGQGASSDGYT
>TRBJ1-3|TRBV4-3
ASSQEHQGGGRPGNTIY
>TRBJ1-2|TRBV28
ASSFPPGRGQGYT
>TRBJ1-1|TRBV2
ASSAQGATSNTEAF
>TRBJ1-2|TRBV28
ASRQGAGYT
>TRBJ2-7|TRBV14
ASSRSYEQY
>TRBJ2-7|TRBV3-1/TRBV3-2
ASSSGTSGSYEQY
>TRBJ2-3|TRBV7-2
ASSLPGADTQY
>TRBJ2-2|TRBV5-1
ASSSQARQGSGELF
>TRBJ1-5|TRBV6-1
ASSEIGPPRDQPQH
>TRBJ1-1|TRBV28
ASAPLGPEAF
>TRBJ2-2|TRBV9
ASSRTGLYTGELF
>TRBJ1-2|TRBV3-1/TRBV3-2
ASSQQGAYT
>TRBJ1-6|TRBV27
ASRLQGRWSSPLH
>TRBJ1-1|TRBV5-4
ASSLDSLTEAF
>TRBJ2-3|TRBV18
ASSPPGAGSRDTQY
>TRBJ1-2|TRBV3-1/TRBV3-2
ASSQDTGYGYT
>TRBJ2-3|TRBV5-1
ASSLALSGLDTQY
>TRBJ1-2|TRBV3-1/TRBV3-2
ASSQQGSRHGYT